A single sample gave rise to the 14 T cell receptor beta chains below, sequenced in a study of blood T cell repertoires in COVID-19. Sequencing was performed with immunoSEQ multiplex PCR; in TCRdb, only in-frame clones are kept and a portion is missing. In the table there are about 240,000 clones, around 87% of which are singletons. Sequencing was done on a sample of peripheral blood. Source of these receptors: a woman in her 70s with active or convalescent COVID-19.

J is TRBJ1-1 and V is TRBV5-4, with a tentative D call TRBD1 (6 bases). Trimming removed 3 bases at V and 4 bases at J, with 13 bases between. The length of the CDR3 is 14 residues. The V gene's germline CDR1 is SGHNT and CDR2 YYREEE (reference sequence). CDR3 DNA sequence: TGTGCCAGCAGCTCCAGAGGGGGAACCACTGAAGCTTTCTTT. Its translation is CASSSRGGTTEAFF.

The rearrangement joins TRBV2 to TRBJ2-6; TRBD1 matches 10 bases. V lost 6 bases to trimming and J lost 4 bases; unmatched junction nucleotides: 18. Germline lookup yields CDR1 SNHLY and CDR2 FYNNEI. This CDR3 region has 20 residues. The CDR3 bases are TGTGCCAGCAGCTTGGGAGGGACAGGGGTTTCCCGAGGGGGGGCCAACGTCCTGACTTTC. Amino acid sequence: CASSLGGTGVSRGGANVLTF.

In its sample, this clone was seen once. This sequence joins TRBV7-2 and TRBJ1-2; no clear D. V was cut by 1 base and J by 4 bases, with 13 bases left in between. The CDR3 extends over 15 amino acids. Germline V CDR1 and CDR2: SGHTA, FQGNSA. The DNA of the CDR3 is TGTGCCAGCAGCTTAGGCCAGCCGACGGGCTATGGCTACACCTTC. Protein sequence: CASSLGQPTGYGYTF. Drawing the rest from reference TRBV7-2 and TRBJ1-2, the complete variable domain is GAGVSQSPSNKVTEKGKDVELRCDPISGHTALYWYRQSLGQGLEFLIYFQGNSAPDKSGLPSDRFSAERTGGSVSTLTIQRTQQEDSAVYLCASSLGQPTGYGYTFGSGTRLTVV.

The genes are TRBV29-1 and TRBJ1-3; D is possibly TRBD1 (5 bases). Trimming shortened V by 3 bases and J by 11 bases, and 11 bases separated the two germline ends. In germline, CDR1 is SQVTM, CDR2 ANQGSEA. The CDR3 has 11 residues. CDR3: CSVDIGHAIYF. CDR3 coding DNA: TGCAGCGTTGATATTGGACACGCCATATATTTT.

This clone appeared a single time. The chain has TRBV7-2 and TRBJ1-6; TRBD1 is a possible D gene (6 bases). Germline values: CDR1 SGHTA, CDR2 FQGNSA. V was pared by 11 bases and J by 0 bases, with 17 bases between. The CDR3 has 16 residues. CDR3 nucleotide sequence: TGTGCCTCCGAGCGGGGGCAAAGCTCCTATAATTCACCCCTCCACTTT. Translating gives CASERGQSSYNSPLHF.

This chain uses TRBV24-1 with TRBJ2-2; 7 nucleotides agree with TRBD2. Trimming took 9 bases from V and 3 from J; bases not matched to a gene: 18. Germline V gene lookup returns CDR1 KGHDR and CDR2 SFDVKD. The CDR3 is made up of 18 amino acids. CDR3 residues: CATPLPPSGGGDTGELFF. In DNA, the CDR3 is TGTGCCACCCCCCTCCCCCCCTCCGGGGGAGGGGACACCGGGGAGCTGTTTTTT.

The chain recombines TRBV11-2 with TRBJ1-4; 7 bases match TRBD1. Germline CDR1 reads SGHAT; CDR2 reads FQNNGV. CDR3 length: 15 amino acids. Unmatched junction bases numbered 10, after V lost 5 bases and J lost 7 bases. CDR3 in amino acids: CASSPTGEEGEKLFF. CDR3 bases: TGTGCCAGCAGCCCTACAGGGGAAGAGGGTGAAAAACTGTTTTTT. The full variable domain, rest sourced from reference TRBV11-2 and TRBJ1-4, is EAGVAQSPRYKIIEKRQSVAFWCNPISGHATLYWYQQILGQGPKLLIQFQNNGVVDDSQLPKDRFSAERLKGVDSTLKIQPAKLEDSAVYLCASSPTGEEGEKLFFGSGTQLSVL.

The chain combines TRBV27 with TRBJ2-1, with 8 bases lining up with TRBD1. V trimming: 2 bases; J trimming: 4 bases; junction bases outside the gene matches: 10. The CDR3 has 17 residues. CDR1 and CDR2 (germline): MNHEY, SMNVEV (reference sequence). CDR3 coding DNA: TGTGCCAGCAGTTTAAAGTCCCGGACAGGGCCATACAATGAGCAGTTCTTC. As protein: CASSLKSRTGPYNEQFF.

This clone has just a few counts. V is TRBV2 and J is TRBJ1-6; the D gene is possibly TRBD1 (6 bases). Germline CDR1 reads SNHLY; CDR2 reads FYNNEI. This CDR3 is built from 14 residues. Trimming took off 4 bases at V and 9 bases at J, with 13 bases between the two ends. Written as DNA, the CDR3 is TGTGCCAGCAGTGGGAGCAGGGGAGTTTCACCCCTCCACTTT. This sequence encodes CASSGSRGVSPLHF.

This chain joins TRBV7-2 and TRBJ2-2, with 8 bases matching TRBD1. The junction had 8 bases not matched to a gene; V was cut back by 11 bases and J by 6 bases. The CDR3 has 13 residues. Germline CDR1 SGHTA, CDR2 FQGNSA. CDR3 sequence reads: CAWTGWGSGELFF. CDR3 bases: TGTGCCTGGACAGGGTGGGGATCCGGGGAGCTGTTTTTT.

This rearrangement joins TRBV7-2 to TRBJ1-2, with D unclear. The CDR3 totals 13 residues. Germline V gene sequence: CDR1 SGHTA, CDR2 FQGNSA. Trimming shortened V by 5 bases and J by 4 bases, and 11 bases separated the two germline ends. CDR3 sequence reads: CASSLQRGYGYTF. CDR3 bases: TGTGCCAGCAGCCTCCAGCGGGGCTATGGCTACACCTTC.

This chain uses TRBV15 with TRBJ1-4; D might be TRBD1 (5 bases). Trimming cost V 9 bases and J 4 bases, with 15 bases left between them. The length of the CDR3 is 14 residues. The V gene's germline CDR1 is LNHNV and CDR2 YYDKDF (reference sequence). DNA of the CDR3: TGTGCCACAAAACCGGGGGGATTTAATGAAAAACTGTTTTTT. Translation: CATKPGGFNEKLFF.

The chain combines TRBV7-2 with TRBJ2-4; possibly TRBD2 for D (5 bases). The CDR3 has 16 residues. CDR1 and CDR2 from the germline V gene are SGHTA and FQGNSA. V was pared by 1 base and J by 7 bases, with 17 bases between. The CDR3 loop is CASSLGGFSKGNIQYF. Here the CDR3 DNA reads TGTGCCAGCAGCTTAGGCGGGTTCTCCAAAGGGAACATTCAGTACTTC.

The rearrangement uses TRBV11-3 and TRBJ2-3; 8 bases align to TRBD1. The CDR3 runs to 16 residues. J gave up 4 bases and V 0 bases, and 6 bases lay outside the gene matches. The germline V gene encodes CDR1 SGHNT and CDR2 YENEEA. CDR3 region: CASSLDGQGPADTQYF. In nucleotides, the CDR3 is TGTGCCAGCAGCTTAGACGGACAGGGCCCCGCAGATACGCAGTATTTT.